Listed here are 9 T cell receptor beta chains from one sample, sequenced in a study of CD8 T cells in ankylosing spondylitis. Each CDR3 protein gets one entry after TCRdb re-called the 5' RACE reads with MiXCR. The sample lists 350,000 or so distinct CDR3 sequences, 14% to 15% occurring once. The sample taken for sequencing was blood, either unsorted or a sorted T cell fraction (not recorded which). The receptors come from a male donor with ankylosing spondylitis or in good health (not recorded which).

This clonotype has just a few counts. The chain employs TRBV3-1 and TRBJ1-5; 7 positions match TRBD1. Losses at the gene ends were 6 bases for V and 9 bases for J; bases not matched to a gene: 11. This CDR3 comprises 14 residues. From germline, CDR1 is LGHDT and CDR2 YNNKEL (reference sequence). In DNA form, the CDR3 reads TGTGCCAGCAGTTCAACAGGGGCCCTTTCGCCCCAGCATTTT. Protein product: CASSSTGALSPQHF.

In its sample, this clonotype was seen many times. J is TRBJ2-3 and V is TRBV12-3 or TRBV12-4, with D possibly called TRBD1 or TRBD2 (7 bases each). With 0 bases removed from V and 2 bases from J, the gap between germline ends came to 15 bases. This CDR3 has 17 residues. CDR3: CASSLAFRGGDTDTQYF. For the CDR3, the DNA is TGTGCCAGCAGTTTAGCGTTCAGGGGGGGTGACACAGATACGCAGTATTTT.

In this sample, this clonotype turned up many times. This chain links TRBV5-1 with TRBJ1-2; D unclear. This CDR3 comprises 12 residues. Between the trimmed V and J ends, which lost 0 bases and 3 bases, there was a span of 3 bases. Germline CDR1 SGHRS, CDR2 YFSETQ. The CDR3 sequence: CASSLEDYGYTF. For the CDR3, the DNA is TGCGCCAGCAGCTTGGAGGACTATGGCTACACCTTC.

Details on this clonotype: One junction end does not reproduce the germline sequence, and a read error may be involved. DNA of the CDR3: TGTGCCAGCAGCCGAGAGGAGGTAACTGAAGCTCTCTTT. Protein: CASSREEVTEALF. The V and J genes are TRBV7-8 and TRBJ1-1; D is unclear. The V gene's germline CDR1 is SGHVS and CDR2 FQNEAQ. The CDR3 runs 13 residues.

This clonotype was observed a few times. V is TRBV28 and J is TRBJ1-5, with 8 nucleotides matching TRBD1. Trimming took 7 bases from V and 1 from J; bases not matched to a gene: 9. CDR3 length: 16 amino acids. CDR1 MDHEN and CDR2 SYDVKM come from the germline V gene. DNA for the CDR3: TGTGCCAGCATCTTATCGACAGGGGAGAGCAATCAGCCCCAGCATTTT. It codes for CASILSTGESNQPQHF. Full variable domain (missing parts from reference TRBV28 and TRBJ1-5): DVKVTQSSRYLVKRTGEKVFLECVQDMDHENMFWYRQDPGLGLRLIYFSYDVKMKEKGDIPEGYSVSREKKERFSLILESASTNQTSMYLCASILSTGESNQPQHFGDGTRLSIL.

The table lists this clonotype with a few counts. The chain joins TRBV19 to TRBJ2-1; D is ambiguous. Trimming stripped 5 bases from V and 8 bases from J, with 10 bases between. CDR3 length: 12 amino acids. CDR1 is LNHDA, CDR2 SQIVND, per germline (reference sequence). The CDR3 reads CASSATSDEQFF. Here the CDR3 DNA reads TGTGCCAGTAGTGCAACCAGCGATGAGCAGTTCTTC.

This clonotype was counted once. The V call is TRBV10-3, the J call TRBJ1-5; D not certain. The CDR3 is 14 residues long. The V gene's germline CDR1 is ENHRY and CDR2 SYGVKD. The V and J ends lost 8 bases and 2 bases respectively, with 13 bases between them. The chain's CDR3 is CAIATGNGNQPQHF. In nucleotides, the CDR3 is TGTGCCATCGCTACGGGGAATGGCAATCAGCCCCAGCATTTT.

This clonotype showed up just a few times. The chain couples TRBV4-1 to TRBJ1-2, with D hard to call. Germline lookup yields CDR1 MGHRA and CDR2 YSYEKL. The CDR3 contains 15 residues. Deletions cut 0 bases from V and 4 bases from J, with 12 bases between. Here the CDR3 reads CASSQDFRELYGYTF. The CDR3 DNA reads TGCGCCAGCAGCCAAGATTTCCGGGAACTCTATGGCTACACCTTC.

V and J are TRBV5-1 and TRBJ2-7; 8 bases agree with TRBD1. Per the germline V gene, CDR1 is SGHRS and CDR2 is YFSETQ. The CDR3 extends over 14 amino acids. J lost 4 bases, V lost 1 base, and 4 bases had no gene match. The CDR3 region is CASSLTGGKYEQYF. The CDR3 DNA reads TGCGCCAGCAGCTTGACAGGGGGGAAGTACGAGCAGTACTTC.